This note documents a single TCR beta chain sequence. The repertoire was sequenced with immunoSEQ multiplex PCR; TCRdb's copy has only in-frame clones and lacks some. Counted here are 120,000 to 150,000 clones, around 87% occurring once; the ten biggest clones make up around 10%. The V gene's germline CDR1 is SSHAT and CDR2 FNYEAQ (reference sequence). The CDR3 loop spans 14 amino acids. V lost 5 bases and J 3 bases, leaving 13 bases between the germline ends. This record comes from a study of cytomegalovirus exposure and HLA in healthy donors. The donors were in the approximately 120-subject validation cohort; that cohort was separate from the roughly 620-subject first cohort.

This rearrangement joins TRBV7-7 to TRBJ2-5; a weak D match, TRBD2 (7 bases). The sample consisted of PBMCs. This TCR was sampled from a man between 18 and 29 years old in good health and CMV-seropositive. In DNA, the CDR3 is TGTGCCAGCAGCACCGGGGGGCCGGAAGAGACCCAGTACTTC. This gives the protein CASSTGGPEETQYF.